This T cell receptor (beta chain) was found in a study of response to subunit inactivated influenza vaccine. This clonotype appeared a few times. The antigen remains unidentified. The CDR3 is 14 amino acids. The ends were cut back, 5 bases at V and 6 bases at J, with 13 bases in the middle. Germline V gene lookup returns CDR1 MNHEY and CDR2 SMNVEV (reference sequence). One entry per CDR3 protein results from TCRdb running MiXCR on the RT-PCR reads. The sample lists 150,000 to 200,000 distinct CDR3 sequences; around a tenth were seen once. Regarding the study as a whole: The study's authors posited that every seasonal influenza vaccination enlists few new T cells.

The rearrangement uses TRBV27 and TRBJ2-2; D remains ambiguous. Sequences were derived from CD8+ T cells sorted from PBMCs, sampled less than 30 months after vaccination. This sequence was found in a man aged 45 to 75 who received an inactivated influenza vaccine. The CDR3 nucleotides read TGTGCCAGCAGTCCCACTGTACTGCCCGGGGAGCTGTTTTTT. Protein: CASSPTVLPGELFF.